Listed below are T cell receptor beta chains from one sample, sequenced in a study of T-cell reconstitution after alpha-beta-depleted transplantation in children. TCRdb re-derived calls from the PCR reads in MiXCR, one entry per CDR3 protein. The sample yields around 480,000 distinct CDR3 sequences, 30% to 35% seen once. The sample consisted of PBMCs from the stem cell graft donor, taken from the stem cell graft. Receptor source: a human donor who donated a stem cell graft to a child with aplastic anemia. The CDR3 runs from the conserved cysteine through the conserved F or W. Fields, in order: J gene, D gene, CDR3 length, V gene, clone size, CDR3 protein, CDR3 DNA. The D gene is left open where the match is weak. Size is omitted from some rows. Given values are once, few, many or a class for expanded clones.

>TRBJ2-5|-|14|TRBV5-4|-
CASSFGNGGETQYF
TGTGCCAGCAGCTTCGGCAACGGGGGAGAGACCCAGTACTTC
>TRBJ1-2|-|13|TRBV9|-
CASSAESRYGYTF
TGTGCCAGCAGCGCCGAAAGTCGATATGGCTACACCTTC
>TRBJ2-1|-|17|TRBV13|-
CASSLGYVSGSYNEQFF
TGTGCCAGCAGCTTAGGTTACGTGAGTGGGTCCTACAATGAGCAGTTCTTC
>TRBJ2-3|-|16|TRBV12-3/TRBV12-4|few
CASSFVGYEDTDTQYF
TGTGCCAGCAGTTTCGTCGGCTATGAGGACACAGATACGCAGTATTTT
>TRBJ2-7|TRBD2|15|TRBV3-1|-
CASSQPGTSSYEQYF
TGTGCCAGCAGCCAACCCGGGACTAGCTCCTACGAGCAGTACTTC
>TRBJ1-1|-|14|TRBV25-1|-
CASSEFGASTEAFF
TGTGCCAGCAGTGAATTCGGAGCGAGCACTGAAGCTTTCTTT
>TRBJ2-7|TRBD2|15|TRBV20-1|few
CSASPLAGLSYEQYF
TGCAGTGCGTCTCCCCTAGCGGGCCTTTCCTACGAGCAGTACTTC
>TRBJ1-3|-|18|TRBV11-2|-
CASSLVGGGGLAGNTIYF
TGTGCCAGCAGCTTAGTAGGCGGGGGAGGGCTTGCTGGAAACACCATATATTTT
>TRBJ2-5|TRBD1|15|TRBV3-1|-
CASSQVGTAQETQYF
TGTGCCAGCAGCCAGGTCGGGACAGCCCAAGAGACCCAGTACTTC
>TRBJ1-5|-|14|TRBV6-1|-
CASRIQGSNQPQHF
TGTGCCAGCAGAATACAGGGAAGCAATCAGCCCCAGCATTTT
>TRBJ2-7|-|16|TRBV19|-
CASSVGGRMTHYEQYF
TGTGCCAGTAGTGTCGGGGGCCGCATGACTCACTACGAGCAGTACTTC
>TRBJ2-7|-|14|TRBV20-1|-
CSARMSGRSYEQYF
TGCAGTGCTAGGATGAGTGGCAGGTCCTACGAGCAGTACTTC
>TRBJ2-5|TRBD2|16|TRBV18|few
CASSLGTSGNQETQYF
TGTGCCAGCTCACTGGGGACTAGCGGAAACCAAGAGACCCAGTACTTC
>TRBJ1-5|-|16|TRBV7-2|few
CASSFRGGGVEQPQHF
TGTGCCAGCAGCTTTAGAGGCGGCGGAGTGGAACAGCCCCAGCATTTT
>TRBJ2-1|TRBD2|18|TRBV27|few
CASSLYGTSGILPNEQFF
TGTGCCAGCAGTTTATATGGTACTAGCGGGATCCTACCCAATGAGCAGTTCTTC
>TRBJ2-1|-|14|TRBV7-6|-
CASSSAAGWNEQFF
TGTGCCAGCAGCTCCGCGGCGGGATGGAATGAGCAGTTCTTC
>TRBJ2-3|TRBD1|16|TRBV4-1|-
CASSQEKQGQADTQYF
TGCGCCAGCAGCCAAGAGAAACAGGGGCAGGCAGATACGCAGTATTTT
>TRBJ1-4|TRBD1|13|TRBV27|-
CASSDRGHEKLFF
TGTGCCAGCAGCGACAGGGGGCATGAAAAACTGTTTTTT
>TRBJ2-1|-|12|TRBV12-3/TRBV12-4|-
CASEALVNEQFF
TGTGCCAGCGAAGCCTTGGTAAATGAGCAGTTCTTC
>TRBJ2-1|-|14|TRBV7-2|-
CASSFSGVGNEQFF
TGTGCCAGCAGCTTTTCGGGAGTGGGAAATGAGCAGTTCTTC
>TRBJ2-3|-|15|TRBV4-3|-
CASSDRDTGTDTQYF
TGCGCCAGCAGCGACCGGGACACAGGCACAGATACGCAGTATTTT
>TRBJ2-3|-|13|TRBV20-1|-
CSARLTSTDTQYF
TGCAGTGCTCGTCTGACTAGCACAGATACGCAGTATTTT
>TRBJ2-3|-|13|TRBV7-9|-
CASSEGGQDTQYF
TGTGCCAGCTCGGAAGGGGGGCAGGATACGCAGTATTTT
>TRBJ2-1|-|14|TRBV14|-
CASSQDPRGMGEFF
TGTGCCAGCAGCCAAGATCCACGCGGGATGGGGGAGTTCTTC
>TRBJ1-5|-|14|TRBV27|-
CASRTGNSNQPQHF
TGTGCCAGCAGAACGGGGAATAGCAATCAGCCCCAGCATTTT
>TRBJ1-2|-|10|TRBV20-1|-
CSARDPGYTF
TGCAGTGCTAGAGATCCTGGCTACACCTTC
>TRBJ2-5|-|14|TRBV18|-
CASSPRSERETQYF
TGTGCCAGCTCACCCCGTTCCGAGCGAGAGACCCAGTACTTC
>TRBJ1-2|-|15|TRBV5-1|once
CASSPTNLDLYGYTF
TGCGCCAGCAGCCCCACTAACCTGGACCTCTATGGCTACACCTTC
>TRBJ2-1|-|14|TRBV12-3/TRBV12-4|-
CASSPGGNYNEQFF
TGTGCCAGCAGCCCTGGAGGGAACTACAATGAGCAGTTCTTC
>TRBJ2-5|-|13|TRBV4-3|few
CASSQGRDETQYF
TGCGCCAGCAGCCAAGGCAGGGATGAGACCCAGTACTTC
>TRBJ2-1|TRBD2|18|TRBV20-1|-
CSATGTSGGDGYINEQFF
TGCAGTGCTACCGGGACTAGCGGGGGAGACGGCTACATCAATGAGCAGTTCTTC
>TRBJ2-1|-|13|TRBV15|-
CATSGLASNEQFF
TGTGCCACCAGCGGGCTAGCGAGCAATGAGCAGTTCTTC
>TRBJ2-3|-|17|TRBV25-1|-
CASSECAKRYRTDTQYF
TGTGCCAGCAGTGAATGCGCGAAAAGATACCGCACAGATACGCAGTATTTT